This T cell receptor (beta chain) was sequenced during a study of T cell responses to AZD1222 COVID-19 vaccine. The study, taken as a whole, reports: Regions 160-218 and 743-854 held dominance among vaccine-associated CD4 TCRs, which spanned spike. Increased Spike-specific TCR breadth and depth were observed after two AZD1222 doses.

Of note for this clone: No antigen is known for it.

Using immunoSEQ multiplex PCR, the repertoire was profiled, and TCRdb retains in-frame clones only, with some absent. This table holds some 150,000 clones, around nine tenths found once. This CDR3 is built from 17 residues. The input for sequencing was peripheral blood, taken on day 0 of AZD1222 vaccination. The sequence was collected from an adult in good health. The chain employs TRBV21-1 and TRBJ2-5; TRBD2 was called by the table and not checked on the DNA. TRBV21-1 is an annotated pseudogene. CDR3 amino acids: CASSPTVAGTKEETQYF. CDR3 bases: TGTGCCAGCAGCCCGACCGTGGCCGGGACTAAAGAAGAGACCCAGTACTTC.